The 23 T cell receptor beta chains below were found in one sample sequenced in a study of blood T cell repertoires in COVID-19 (TCRdb year 2020). Library creation used the immunoSEQ multiplex PCR assay. TCRdb stores this immuneACCESS table with in-frame sequences only. Part of the clones is absent; in the studies checked, under half of the shortfall reflects unresolved V genes, and no reason is known for the rest. Within this sample are 120,000 or so clones, with about three quarters of them counted one time only. The ten biggest clones cover around 6.6% of the sample. The sample was peripheral blood. The receptors were gathered from a man between 65 and 80 years old with acute or convalescent COVID-19.

V gene TRBV5-1 combines with J gene TRBJ1-6, with a weak D call TRBD1 (6 bases). Germline V gene data show CDR1 as SGHRS and CDR2 as YFSETQ. The CDR3 has 15 amino acids. Trimming stripped 0 bases from V and 7 bases from J, with 11 bases between. CDR3 in DNA: TGCGCCAGCAGCTTGGACAGGGTTGGGAATTCACCCCTCCACTTT. Amino acids: CASSLDRVGNSPLHF.

The chain recombines TRBV12-3 or TRBV12-4 with TRBJ2-5; D gene ambiguous. Trimming removed 6 bases from V and 4 bases from J, with 6 bases in between. The CDR3 spans 11 residues. The CDR3 region has the DNA TGTGCCAGCAGGCGTGGAGAGACCCAGTACTTC. Protein: CASRRGETQYF.

This clone was detected only once. The chain joins TRBV19 to TRBJ1-2; 10 bases match TRBD1. Germline V gives CDR1 LNHDA, CDR2 SQIVND (reference sequence). V shed 3 bases and J 7 bases; nucleotides not matched to a gene: 11. The CDR3 has 16 residues. As DNA, the CDR3 is TGTGCCAGTAGTATCCAAAGACAGGGGGCCTCGGGTGGCTACACCTTC. It yields the protein CASSIQRQGASGGYTF.

This clone was recorded only once. CDR3 sequence: CASSLAGGLVDTQYF. The CDR3 nucleotides are TGTGCCAGCAGCTTAGCGGGAGGTCTAGTGGATACGCAGTATTTT. The J gene is TRBJ2-3, the V gene TRBV25-1, with TRBD2 matching over 10 bases. This CDR3 comprises 15 residues. With 6 bases clipped from V and 6 bases from J, the junction kept 9 bases outside the gene matches. Germline V lookup: CDR1 MGHDK, CDR2 SYGVNS. The full variable domain, completed using reference TRBV25-1 and TRBJ2-3, is EADIYQTPRYLVIGTGKKITLECSQTMGHDKMYWYQQDPGMELHLIHYSYGVNSTEKGDLSSESTVSRIRTEHFPLTLESARPSHTSQYLCASSLAGGLVDTQYFGPGTRLTVL.

The chain links TRBV5-5 to TRBJ1-2; maybe TRBD1 (6 bases). Trimming removed 3 bases from V and 8 bases from J, with 14 bases in between. Germline V CDR1 and CDR2: SGHKS, YYEKEE (reference sequence). The CDR3 contains 13 residues. The CDR3 sequence: CASSYGGRPGYTF. CDR3 DNA: TGTGCCAGCAGCTATGGGGGCAGGCCGGGCTACACCTTC.

The chain combines TRBV4-1 with TRBJ2-7; 7 bases map to TRBD2. V dropped 7 bases and J dropped 0; count of bases not matched to a gene: 6. This CDR3 has 14 amino acids. Germline V gene sequence: CDR1 MGHRA, CDR2 YSYEKL. The CDR3 sequence is CASKGGPSSYEQYF. As DNA, the CDR3 is TGCGCCAGCAAGGGAGGGCCTAGCTCCTACGAGCAGTACTTC.

The V call is TRBV30, the J call TRBJ2-6; 9 nucleotides match TRBD1. CDR1 and CDR2 (germline): GTSNPN, SVGIG (reference sequence). The length of the CDR3 is 17 residues. The V and J ends lost 2 bases and 0 bases, in that order; junction bases with no gene match: 5. This CDR3 is CAWSLRDRASGANVLTF. For the CDR3, the DNA is TGTGCCTGGAGTCTTCGGGACAGGGCCTCTGGGGCCAACGTCCTGACTTTC.

V and J are TRBV9 and TRBJ2-1; TRBD1 might be the D (5 bases). The CDR3 runs 15 residues. The germline V gene has CDR1 SGDLS and CDR2 YYNGEE. The V end lost 0 bases, the J end lost 4 bases, and 11 bases lay between the germline ends. The CDR3, as DNA: TGTGCCAGCAGCGTAGGGCACAGGCATTACAATGAGCAGTTCTTC. The encoded protein is CASSVGHRHYNEQFF. Combining the CDR3 with reference TRBV9 and TRBJ2-1 gives the whole variable domain DSGVTQTPKHLITATGQRVTLRCSPRSGDLSVYWYQQSLDQGLQFLIQYYNGEERAKGNILERFSAQQFPDLHSELNLSSLELGDSALYFCASSVGHRHYNEQFFGPGTRLTVL.

The rearrangement links TRBV5-1 to TRBJ2-3; 9 positions match TRBD2. V trimming: 5 bases; J trimming: 4 bases; junction bases outside the gene matches: 5. Germline V gives CDR1 SGHRS, CDR2 YFSETQ. The CDR3 has 14 residues. Written as DNA, the CDR3 is TGCGCCAGCAGGGGAGCGGGGGGCGCAGATACGCAGTATTTT. It translates to CASRGAGGADTQYF.

This sequence joins TRBV19 and TRBJ2-1; D possibly corresponds to TRBD2 (7 bases). The CDR3 spans 16 residues. Trimming took off 3 bases at V and 11 bases at J, with 23 bases between the two ends. Per the germline V gene, CDR1 is LNHDA and CDR2 is SQIVND (reference sequence). CDR3 region: CASSIWGGGDTSKQFF. The CDR3 nucleotides are TGTGCCAGTAGTATTTGGGGAGGGGGGGACACCTCAAAGCAGTTCTTC. Filled out from reference TRBV19 and TRBJ2-1, the complete variable domain reads DGGITQSPKYLFRKEGQNVTLSCEQNLNHDAMYWYRQDPGQGLRLIYYSQIVNDFQKGDIAEGYSVSREKKESFPLTVTSAQKNPTAFYLCASSIWGGGDTSKQFFGPGTRLTVL.

The V call is TRBV19, the J call TRBJ2-7; D perhaps matches TRBD1 (5 bases). This CDR3 is 14 amino acids long. Per the germline V gene, CDR1 is LNHDA and CDR2 is SQIVND (reference sequence). Trimming shortened V by 3 bases and J by 0 bases, and 9 bases separated the two germline ends. CDR3 sequence reads: CASSIQGSSYEQYF. The CDR3 coding sequence is TGTGCCAGTAGTATCCAGGGTAGCTCCTACGAGCAGTACTTC.

Only a few counts were recorded for this clone. The V call is TRBV2, the J call TRBJ1-4, with 8 bases aligning to TRBD1. CDR1 is SNHLY, CDR2 FYNNEI, per germline. The CDR3 is made up of 14 amino acids. Trimming removed 5 bases from V and 4 bases from J; junction bases left unmatched: 3. CDR3 sequence: CASSRQGSNEKLFF. CDR3 DNA: TGTGCCAGCAGTCGACAGGGGAGTAATGAAAAACTGTTTTTT. Complete variable domain (other parts from reference TRBV2 and TRBJ1-4): EPEVTQTPSHQVTQMGQEVILRCVPISNHLYFYWYRQILGQKVEFLVSFYNNEISEKSEIFDDQFSVERPDGSNFTLKIRSTKLEDSAMYFCASSRQGSNEKLFFGSGTQLSVL.

The chain has TRBV6-5 and TRBJ2-5, with 13 bases lining up with TRBD2. CDR3 length equals 15 residues. In germline, CDR1 is MNHEY, CDR2 SVGAGI. Unmatched junction bases numbered 5, after V lost 5 bases and J lost 5 bases. CDR3 DNA: TGTGCCAGCAGTATCACTAGCGGGAGGGGGGAGACCCAGTACTTC. Translating gives CASSITSGRGETQYF.

The chain uses TRBV18 and TRBJ1-1; perhaps TRBD1 as D (5 bases). The CDR3 runs 15 residues. CDR1 is KGHSH, CDR2 LQKENI, per germline. V gave up 3 bases and J gave up 1 base, with 12 bases separating them. The CDR3 reads CASSPVQASNTEAFF. The CDR3 nucleotides read TGTGCCAGCTCACCGGTACAGGCCTCGAACACTGAAGCTTTCTTT.

This chain uses TRBV20-1 with TRBJ1-6; TRBD1 matches 7 bases. The V and J ends lost 3 bases and 8 bases, in that order; junction bases with no gene match: 7. The germline CDR1 and CDR2 sequences are DFQATT and SNEGSKA (reference sequence). CDR3 size: 14 residues. For the CDR3, the DNA is TGCAGTGCTAGTCGGGACAGATTATATTCACCCCTCCACTTT. Translating it yields CSASRDRLYSPLHF.

V usage is TRBV15 and J usage is TRBJ2-7; D possibly corresponds to TRBD1 (7 bases). Trimming shortened V by 3 bases and J by 1 base, and 19 bases separated the two germline ends. This CDR3 comprises 17 residues. Germline values: CDR1 LNHNV, CDR2 YYDKDF (reference sequence). In DNA form, the CDR3 reads TGTGCCACCAGCAGCCAAGGAGGGGGCCGGGTTTCCTACGAGCAGTACTTC. This gives the protein CATSSQGGGRVSYEQYF.

This clone was counted a single time. The V and J genes are TRBV30 and TRBJ1-2; D may be TRBD1 (5 bases). Germline V lookup: CDR1 GTSNPN, CDR2 SVGIG (reference sequence). This CDR3 comprises 13 residues. Trimming took off 6 bases at V and 0 bases at J, with 11 bases between the two ends. CDR3 protein: CACPRAANYGYTF. CDR3 in DNA: TGTGCCTGCCCCAGGGCAGCTAACTATGGCTACACCTTC.

The chain has TRBV27 and TRBJ1-1; TRBD1 might be the D (5 bases). This CDR3 spans 14 amino acids. With 2 bases removed from V and 9 bases from J, the gap between germline ends came to 16 bases. Germline V lookup: CDR1 MNHEY, CDR2 SMNVEV (reference sequence). In nucleotides, the CDR3 is TGTGCCAGCAGTTTAGAAGTAGACGGGGGGAAAGCTTTCTTT. Amino acid sequence: CASSLEVDGGKAFF.

The chain employs TRBV20-1 and TRBJ2-7; D remains unclear. CDR1 is DFQATT and CDR2 is SNEGSKA in the germline V gene (reference sequence). V shed 3 bases and J shed 5 bases, with 8 bases lying between them. The CDR3 consists of 11 residues. This chain's CDR3 is CSASGVNEQYF. The CDR3 DNA follows: TGCAGTGCTAGTGGAGTTAACGAGCAGTACTTC.

This clone was seen a handful of times. The rearrangement uses TRBV27 and TRBJ2-2, with 9 bases aligning to TRBD1. The CDR3 covers 15 residues. The ends lost 4 bases at V and 4 bases at J; junction bases unmatched: 4. Germline CDR1 reads MNHEY; CDR2 reads SMNVEV (reference sequence). The CDR3: CASSSGQGITGELFF. The CDR3 region has the DNA TGTGCCAGCAGTTCGGGACAGGGCATCACCGGGGAGCTGTTTTTT.

The sample holds one count of this clone. The gene calls are TRBV28 and TRBJ2-7; 8 bases fit TRBD2. With V trimmed by 1 base and J by 9 bases, 20 bases remained unmatched. The CDR3 is 18 residues long. In germline, CDR1 is MDHEN, CDR2 SYDVKM. Written as DNA, the CDR3 is TGTGCCAGCAGTTTATTGACTAGCGAGTCGCTGGGAGGCGCTGGGCAGTACTTC. Translated, it gives CASSLLTSESLGGAGQYF.

The chain employs TRBV12-3 or TRBV12-4 and TRBJ1-4; D gene ambiguous. Trimming cost V 2 bases and J 8 bases, with 9 bases left between them. This CDR3 has 13 residues. CDR3 region: CASSLMTEEKLFF. The CDR3 region has the DNA TGTGCCAGCAGTTTAATGACTGAAGAAAAACTGTTTTTT.

The chain is built from TRBV29-1 and TRBJ2-3; D might be TRBD1 (5 bases). The CDR3 contains 14 residues. Trimming stripped 4 bases from V and 0 bases from J, with 11 bases between. Per the germline V gene, CDR1 is SQVTM and CDR2 is ANQGSEA. The CDR3 loop reads CSVAGKESTDTQYF. The CDR3 region has the DNA TGCAGCGTTGCAGGGAAAGAGAGCACAGATACGCAGTATTTT.